These T cell receptor beta chains were read from a single sample in a study of blood T cell repertoires in COVID-19. Repertoires were generated with immunoSEQ multiplex PCR, while TCRdb's copy carries only in-frame clones and drops some. The sample has tens of thousands of clones, almost 90% seen once. The sequencing input was peripheral blood. The receptors shown here come from a man in his forties or fifties with active COVID-19. Both conserved end residues are part of each CDR3. The order of the fields is J gene, V gene, CDR3 protein.

TRBJ1-1	TRBV5-1	CASSGGGASEAFF
TRBJ2-2	TRBV24-1	CATSHGQGWAGELFF
TRBJ2-3	TRBV5-1	CASSLDGQGAADTQYF
TRBJ1-5	TRBV28	CASSLDKNQPQHF
TRBJ2-1	TRBV5-1	CASSFRGQGTNEQFF
TRBJ1-2	TRBV25-1	CVSRMGTGGYGYTF
TRBJ2-5	TRBV13	CASSLGSRETQYF
TRBJ1-3	TRBV7-2	CASSLGGGSGNTIYF
TRBJ2-2	TRBV6-1	CASSEGTDTGELFF
TRBJ1-4	TRBV18	CASSLDRTNEKLFF
TRBJ2-3	TRBV2	CASSYPTGFTDTQYF
TRBJ1-1	TRBV6-5	CASKQGLSEAFF
TRBJ2-3	TRBV7-3	CASSLRKGATDTQYF
TRBJ1-2	TRBV5-1	CASSSSAPTGGGYGYTF
TRBJ2-2	TRBV4-3	CASSPRTSGGNGELFF
TRBJ2-3	TRBV7-7	CASSQLAGGTDTQYF
TRBJ1-2	TRBV6-5	CASRTPGQKNYGYTF
TRBJ2-2	TRBV11-2	CASRRRAGAANTGELFF
TRBJ2-2	TRBV29-1	CSVDEDTGELFF
TRBJ2-7	TRBV6-2/TRBV6-3	CASSRQLRNEQYF
TRBJ2-2	TRBV20-1	CSASLGTGPPGELFF
TRBJ2-1	TRBV5-1	CASRLTGRIDEQFF
TRBJ2-7	TRBV4-2	CASSRVGTLVGYEQYF
TRBJ1-4	TRBV27	CASRPAAWEKLFF